These 2 T cell receptor beta chains came from one sample sequenced in a study of shared clonotypes between healthy human individuals. As defined, naive CD8 cells were CD45RO-negative and positively selected for CCR7, with terminally differentiated effector memory CD45RA+ cells excluded. The method was immunoSEQ multiplex PCR; TCRdb's version includes in-frame clones alone and lacks a portion of them. The sample contains just over 2,000,000 clones, approximately 95% of which appear only once. Sequencing was performed on naive CD8+ T cells sorted from blood. These receptors all come from a man younger than 35 in good health.

J is TRBJ1-1 and V is TRBV10-3, with D unclear. CDR3 size: 15 residues. The germline CDR1 and CDR2 sequences are ENHRY and SYGVKD. With 0 bases removed from V and 0 bases from J, the gap between germline ends came to 8 bases. The CDR3 bases are TGTGCCATCAGTGAGTCCAGGAAGATGAACACTGAAGCTTTCTTT. Encoded protein: CAISESRKMNTEAFF.

The chain couples TRBV11-2 to TRBJ2-5; D unresolved. The end of the DNA aligns better with TRBJ2-7, so the J call may be wrong. This CDR3 comprises 13 residues. Germline V lookup: CDR1 SGHAT, CDR2 FQNNGV. The CDR3 sequence: CASSLRGTYEQYF. The CDR3 DNA sequence: TGTGCCAGCAGCTTACGAGGAACCTACGAGCAGTACTTC.